One sample yielded the 17 T cell receptor beta chains listed below, sequenced in a study of blood T cell repertoires in COVID-19. The method was immunoSEQ multiplex PCR; TCRdb's version includes in-frame clones alone and lacks a portion of them. This sample carries tens of thousands of clones, roughly nine tenths of them seen once, and the ten largest clones take around 10%. What was sequenced was peripheral blood. These receptors all stem from a man at least 80 years old with acute or convalescent COVID-19.

The chain couples TRBV1 to TRBJ1-2; the D call in the table, TRBD1, was not verified against the DNA. TRBV1 is recorded as a pseudogene. The CDR3 is 13 amino acids. CDR3 in DNA: TGCACCAGCGCCACTAGGACAGGGTCTGGCTACACCTTC. Translating it yields CTSATRTGSGYTF.

The chain joins TRBV2 to TRBJ1-4; the match to TRBD1 covers 8 bases. CDR1 SNHLY and CDR2 FYNNEI come from the germline V gene. Losses at the gene ends were 8 bases for V and 7 bases for J; bases not matched to a gene: 3. CDR3 length equals 12 residues. The CDR3 reads CASGTGGEKLFF. The DNA for the CDR3 is TGTGCCAGCGGAACAGGGGGTGAAAAACTGTTTTTT. Combining the CDR3 with reference TRBV2 and TRBJ1-4 gives the whole variable domain EPEVTQTPSHQVTQMGQEVILRCVPISNHLYFYWYRQILGQKVEFLVSFYNNEISEKSEIFDDQFSVERPDGSNFTLKIRSTKLEDSAMYFCASGTGGEKLFFGSGTQLSVL.

The J gene is TRBJ2-1, the V gene TRBV7-3, with 9 bases lining up with TRBD1. CDR1 SGHTA and CDR2 FQGTGA come from the germline V gene. The length of the CDR3 is 15 residues. The trim removed 4 bases at V and 9 bases at J, leaving 10 bases unmatched. CDR3 sequence reads: CASSSLDRGRGEQFF. The CDR3 bases are TGTGCCAGCAGCTCCCTGGACAGGGGACGAGGTGAGCAGTTCTTC.

V usage is TRBV19 and J usage is TRBJ2-3; 10 nucleotides line up with TRBD2. V lost 9 bases and J lost 1; bases outside the gene matches: 1. The germline V gene has CDR1 LNHDA and CDR2 SQIVND (reference sequence). This CDR3 spans 13 amino acids. As DNA, the CDR3 is TGTGCCAGCGGACTAGCGGGCACAGATACGCAGTATTTT. Translating it yields CASGLAGTDTQYF. Drawing the rest from reference TRBV19 and TRBJ2-3, the complete variable domain is DGGITQSPKYLFRKEGQNVTLSCEQNLNHDAMYWYRQDPGQGLRLIYYSQIVNDFQKGDIAEGYSVSREKKESFPLTVTSAQKNPTAFYLCASGLAGTDTQYFGPGTRLTVL.

The V gene is TRBV5-1, the J gene TRBJ2-1; D might be TRBD1 (5 bases). The germline gives CDR1 SGHRS, CDR2 YFSETQ. Trimming pared 0 bases from V and 4 bases from J, leaving 8 bases between. The CDR3 length is 14 residues. The CDR3 region has the DNA TGCGCCAGCAGCTTGGAGACAGCTTACAATGAGCAGTTCTTC. Protein sequence: CASSLETAYNEQFF.

V gene TRBV3-1 (or the pseudogene TRBV3-2) combines with J gene TRBJ2-7, with unresolved D. Germline CDR1 reads LGHDT; CDR2 reads YNNKEL (reference sequence). This CDR3 is 13 amino acids long. V was cut by 0 bases and J by 8 bases, with 11 bases left in between. The CDR3 DNA sequence: TGTGCCAGCAGCCAAGATCGATACAGCAAGCAGTACTTC. Its protein product is CASSQDRYSKQYF.

The chain joins TRBV6-5 to TRBJ1-1; no definite D call. Between the trimmed V and J ends, which lost 0 bases and 1 base, there was a span of 6 bases. CDR3 length: 14 residues. Germline V lookup: CDR1 MNHEY, CDR2 SVGAGI. This CDR3 is CASSYSRRNTEAFF. Here the CDR3 DNA reads TGTGCCAGCAGTTACTCGAGGCGGAACACTGAAGCTTTCTTT.

V usage is TRBV18 and J usage is TRBJ1-2; no clear D gene. The germline gives CDR1 KGHSH, CDR2 LQKENI. This CDR3 contains 13 residues. V lost 0 bases to trimming and J lost 7 bases, with 9 bases between them. The CDR3 region has the DNA TGTGCCAGCTCACCACCAGGAGGTACTGGCTACACCTTC. It translates to CASSPPGGTGYTF.

CDR3 sequence: CASIGQPATNEKLFF. In DNA form, the CDR3 reads TGTGCCAGCATTGGACAGCCGGCAACTAATGAAAAACTGTTTTTT. The chain couples TRBV2 to TRBJ1-4, with TRBD1 as a possible D gene (6 bases). The CDR3 totals 15 residues. Germline V gene sequence: CDR1 SNHLY, CDR2 FYNNEI. V lost 7 bases and J 0 bases, leaving 12 bases between the germline ends.

This clone showed up just a few times. The rearrangement links TRBV2 to TRBJ2-1; D not resolved. With 7 bases removed from V and 0 bases from J, the gap between germline ends came to 13 bases. Germline CDR1 reads SNHLY; CDR2 reads FYNNEI. The CDR3 sequence is 15 residues long. The CDR3 region has the DNA TGTGCCAGCACCCCCCAGCGTGACTCCTACAATGAGCAGTTCTTC. It translates to CASTPQRDSYNEQFF.

Here the CDR3 reads CASTPDRGYSNQPQHF. The CDR3 DNA reads as TGTGCCAGTACCCCAGACAGGGGTTACAGCAATCAGCCCCAGCATTTT. The chain has TRBV19 and TRBJ1-5; 8 positions match TRBD1. Looked up from germline, CDR1 is LNHDA and CDR2 is SQIVND (reference sequence). This CDR3 comprises 16 residues. V shed 7 bases, J shed 1 base, and the junction held 9 bases outside the gene matches.

This rearrangement joins TRBV11-2 to TRBJ2-5; TRBD1 might be the D (5 bases). The ends were cut back, 1 base at V and 4 bases at J, with 7 bases in the middle. CDR3 size: 13 residues. The germline V gene encodes CDR1 SGHAT and CDR2 FQNNGV. The CDR3 DNA sequence: TGTGCCAGCAGCTTAGGACAGATAGAGACCCAGTACTTC. It encodes CASSLGQIETQYF.

This chain joins TRBV6-5 and TRBJ1-6; D possibly corresponds to TRBD1 (6 bases). The CDR3 is 14 amino acids. Germline loops: CDR1 MNHEY, CDR2 SVGAGI. The V end was cut by 5 bases, the J end by 8 bases, with 13 bases between. The CDR3 DNA is TGTGCCAGCAGTCGGACAGTTTATGATTCACCCCTCCACTTT. The encoded protein is CASSRTVYDSPLHF.

The chain links TRBV18 to TRBJ2-7; possibly TRBD1 for D (6 bases). The CDR3 runs to 14 residues. V shed 3 bases and J shed 0 bases, with 9 bases lying between them. Germline CDR1 and CDR2: KGHSH and LQKENI. The CDR3 coding sequence is TGTGCCAGCTCACCCGACAGGATCTCCTACGAGCAGTACTTC. Its translation is CASSPDRISYEQYF.

The gene calls are TRBV30 and TRBJ1-5; unclear D gene. Germline loops: CDR1 GTSNPN, CDR2 SVGIG (reference sequence). The V and J ends lost 2 bases and 7 bases respectively, with 18 bases between them. This CDR3 has 15 residues. The CDR3 nucleotides are TGTGCCTGGAGTAGACGGACCTATAGCGGGCAGCCCCAGCATTTT. Its translation is CAWSRRTYSGQPQHF.

The rearrangement joins TRBV21-1 to TRBJ2-5; TRBD2, as called in the table, went unchecked against the DNA. TRBV21-1 is an annotated pseudogene. This CDR3 has 17 residues. In DNA, the CDR3 is TGTGCCAGCACCAATAAAGAAACTAGCGCCCAGCAAGAGACCCAGTACTTC. This sequence encodes CASTNKETSAQQETQYF.

The V gene is TRBV19, the J gene TRBJ1-2, with D unresolved. This CDR3 is built from 13 residues. The germline V and J ends were trimmed by 5 bases and 0 bases, with 7 bases remaining between them. CDR1 is LNHDA, CDR2 SQIVND, per germline (reference sequence). CDR3 DNA: TGTGCCAGTAGTCCCGGGGCTAACTATGGCTACACCTTC. It is translated as CASSPGANYGYTF.